Listed here are 32 T cell receptor beta chains from one sample, sequenced in a study of T cell responses to AZD1222 COVID-19 vaccine. Generated by immunoSEQ multiplex PCR, the TCRdb table keeps only in-frame clones and is missing some. The profile shows some 110,000 clones, about 89% of them singletons. This sample comprised peripheral blood, obtained on day 0 of AZD1222 vaccination. These receptors originate from an adult in good health.

The CDR3 coding sequence is TGTGCCGGTAAACAGGGTTCGGATTCACCCCTCCACTTT. It encodes CAGKQGSDSPLHF. The gene calls are TRBV2 and TRBJ1-6, with a tentative D call TRBD1 (6 bases). This CDR3 is built from 13 residues. CDR1 is SNHLY and CDR2 is FYNNEI in the germline V gene. Trimming took off 11 bases at V and 8 bases at J, with 16 bases between the two ends.

The rearrangement links TRBV5-1 to TRBJ2-1, with D perhaps TRBD2 (5 bases). Germline values: CDR1 SGHRS, CDR2 YFSETQ. The CDR3 runs to 15 residues. V lost 0 bases and J 8 bases, leaving 15 bases between the germline ends. The CDR3 is CASSLGGPLVYEQFF. The CDR3 DNA follows: TGCGCCAGCAGCTTGGGAGGGCCTCTCGTCTATGAGCAGTTCTTC.

The chain has TRBV28 and TRBJ1-4, with D maybe TRBD1 (6 bases). Per the germline V gene, CDR1 is MDHEN and CDR2 is SYDVKM. V lost 6 bases and J lost 7, with 15 bases in between. This CDR3 spans 14 amino acids. In DNA, the CDR3 is TGTGCCAGCAGCCTAGGGGGACTCTTTGAAAAACTGTTTTTT. It translates to CASSLGGLFEKLFF. Based on the CDR3 plus reference TRBV28 and TRBJ1-4, the full variable domain is DVKVTQSSRYLVKRTGEKVFLECVQDMDHENMFWYRQDPGLGLRLIYFSYDVKMKEKGDIPEGYSVSREKKERFSLILESASTNQTSMYLCASSLGGLFEKLFFGSGTQLSVL.

The chain combines TRBV2 with TRBJ2-4; D is tentatively TRBD1 or TRBD2 (5 bases each). CDR1 SNHLY and CDR2 FYNNEI come from the germline V gene. The CDR3 spans 13 residues. V gave up 6 bases and J gave up 2 bases, with 8 bases separating them. The CDR3 here is CASSRESKNIQYF. In DNA, the CDR3 is TGTGCCAGCAGCAGGGAGTCCAAAAACATTCAGTACTTC.

The rearrangement joins TRBV7-3 to TRBJ1-1; D gene uncertain. The CDR3 extends over 12 amino acids. V shed 4 bases and J shed 11 bases, with 14 bases lying between them. Germline V gene sequence: CDR1 SGHTA, CDR2 FQGTGA. The CDR3: CASSSFSSRAFF. The CDR3 DNA follows: TGTGCCAGCAGCTCCTTCTCTTCCAGGGCTTTCTTT.

This clone was counted a single time. The chain joins TRBV6-5 to TRBJ2-1; D not certain. The germline V gene encodes CDR1 MNHEY and CDR2 SVGAGI. The CDR3 length is 13 residues. V was cut by 4 bases and J by 5 bases, with 9 bases left in between. Written as DNA, the CDR3 is TGTGCCAGCAGTTGGTCCACAAACAATGAGCAGTTCTTC. It translates to CASSWSTNNEQFF.

V and J are TRBV28 and TRBJ1-1; D possibly corresponds to TRBD1 (5 bases). There are 13 residues in the CDR3. V was shortened by 2 bases and J by 8 bases, with 12 bases between the two germline ends. In germline, CDR1 is MDHEN, CDR2 SYDVKM. For the CDR3, the DNA is TGTGCCAGCAGTTTAGGGGCGGGAGGGGAAGCTTTCTTT. Its protein is CASSLGAGGEAFF.

The chain couples TRBV6-1 to TRBJ1-5; D is possibly TRBD1 (6 bases). Between the trimmed V and J ends, which lost 2 bases and 8 bases, there was a span of 10 bases. The CDR3 is 13 amino acids. The germline V gene has CDR1 MNHNS and CDR2 SASEGT. The CDR3 coding sequence is TGTGCCAGCAGTGAAAACAGGGAAGAGCCCCAGCATTTT. Translated: CASSENREEPQHF.

This clone is a singleton in its sample. The V gene is TRBV7-3, the J gene TRBJ1-6; 7 bases are shared with TRBD1. Germline CDR1 SGHTA, CDR2 FQGTGA. The CDR3 length is 13 residues. V gave up 5 bases and J gave up 8 bases; unmatched junction bases: 3. The CDR3 nucleotides are TGTGCCAGCAGCCGGGACAGTTATTCACCCCTCCACTTT. Its translation is CASSRDSYSPLHF.

This CDR3 reads CASSKTGGADTQYF. For the CDR3, the DNA is TGTGCCAGCAGTAAAACCGGAGGAGCAGATACGCAGTATTTT. This chain connects TRBV27 to TRBJ2-3; D perhaps matches TRBD2 (5 bases). Trimming took 5 bases from V and 4 from J, leaving 13 bases between them. Germline V lookup: CDR1 MNHEY, CDR2 SMNVEV (reference sequence). CDR3 length: 14 residues.

This sequence joins TRBV7-2 and TRBJ2-5; 7 bases agree with TRBD2. CDR3 length: 15 residues. Germline V gives CDR1 SGHTA, CDR2 FQGNSA. V was pared by 5 bases and J by 5 bases, with 11 bases of the junction left unmatched. The CDR3: CASSTTERGWETQYF. The CDR3 nucleotides are TGTGCCAGCAGCACTACCGAGCGGGGATGGGAGACCCAGTACTTC. The full variable domain, rest sourced from reference TRBV7-2 and TRBJ2-5, is GAGVSQSPSNKVTEKGKDVELRCDPISGHTALYWYRQSLGQGLEFLIYFQGNSAPDKSGLPSDRFSAERTGGSVSTLTIQRTQQEDSAVYLCASSTTERGWETQYFGPGTRLLVL.

The V call is TRBV12-3 or TRBV12-4, the J call TRBJ1-5; D may be TRBD1 (5 bases). CDR3 length equals 12 residues. V lost 5 bases and J 7 bases, leaving 9 bases between the germline ends. This chain's CDR3 is CASSEGKQPQHF. CDR3 nucleotides: TGTGCCAGCAGTGAGGGGAAACAGCCCCAGCATTTT.

The CDR3 protein is CASSSTLRSTEAFF. CDR3 DNA: TGTGCCAGCAGTTCGACCCTCAGGAGCACTGAAGCTTTCTTT. This chain links TRBV28 with TRBJ1-1; D is unclear. Germline values: CDR1 MDHEN, CDR2 SYDVKM. The CDR3 contains 14 residues. Trimming stripped 4 bases from V and 4 bases from J, with 13 bases between.

This rearrangement joins TRBV28 to TRBJ2-7, with D tentatively TRBD1 (5 bases). V was trimmed by 5 bases and J by 6 bases, leaving 17 bases between them. Germline-derived CDR1 and CDR2 are MDHEN and SYDVKM. The CDR3 contains 14 residues. The CDR3 sequence: CASSKNPQGSEQYF. Here the CDR3 DNA reads TGTGCCAGCAGTAAGAACCCTCAGGGTAGCGAGCAGTACTTC.

This clone was recorded only once. The chain uses TRBV5-1 and TRBJ1-1; D is uncertain. The CDR3 has 13 residues. The germline V gene encodes CDR1 SGHRS and CDR2 YFSETQ. Trimming took 3 bases from V and 0 from J, leaving 6 bases between them. The CDR3 nucleotides are TGCGCCAGCAGCTATTTCATGAACACTGAAGCTTTCTTT. It translates to CASSYFMNTEAFF.

This clone was seen once. The CDR3 DNA reads as TGCAGCGTTGAAAGGGGAAACACAGATACGCAGTATTTT. This encodes CSVERGNTDTQYF. The genes are TRBV29-1 and TRBJ2-3, with D maybe TRBD1 (5 bases). Germline assignment: CDR1 SQVTM and CDR2 ANQGSEA. V gave up 2 bases and J gave up 2 bases, with 8 bases separating them. The CDR3 runs 13 residues.

Only one count was recorded for this clone. The chain has TRBV27 and TRBJ1-4, with 8 positions matching TRBD1. Germline assignment: CDR1 MNHEY and CDR2 SMNVEV (reference sequence). The CDR3 sequence is 18 residues long. Trimming cost V 8 bases and J 3 bases; bases outside gene matches: 17. The CDR3: CASARTGKSFWANEKLFF. In nucleotides, the CDR3 is TGTGCCAGCGCTCGGACAGGGAAGTCTTTTTGGGCTAATGAAAAACTGTTTTTT. The complete variable domain, with remaining parts taken from reference TRBV27 and TRBJ1-4, reads EAQVTQNPRYLITVTGKKLTVTCSQNMNHEYMSWYRQDPGLGLRQIYYSMNVEVTDKGDVPEGYKVSRKEKRNFPLILESPSPNQTSLYFCASARTGKSFWANEKLFFGSGTQLSVL.

The V call is TRBV6-1, the J call TRBJ1-3, with TRBD1 matching 8 bases. The junction had 8 bases not matched to a gene; V was cut back by 1 base and J by 9 bases. The CDR3 covers 15 residues. The V gene's germline CDR1 is MNHNS and CDR2 SASEGT. As DNA, the CDR3 is TGTGCCAGCAGTGAAGGGACAGGGTCTTTTAGCACCATATATTTT. Translated: CASSEGTGSFSTIYF.

The J gene is TRBJ1-1, the V gene TRBV24-1; D possibly corresponds to TRBD1 (5 bases). V gave up 2 bases and J gave up 0 bases, with 15 bases separating them. Germline CDR1 reads KGHDR; CDR2 reads SFDVKD. The CDR3 is 17 residues long. Here the CDR3 reads CATSDSGGSEMNTEAFF. The CDR3 bases are TGTGCCACCAGTGATTCGGGGGGATCAGAGATGAACACTGAAGCTTTCTTT.

This clone has just one count. The chain uses TRBV5-1 and TRBJ2-5, with no clear D. Germline assignment: CDR1 SGHRS and CDR2 YFSETQ. V lost 4 bases, J lost 1 base, and 17 bases lay in between. The CDR3 covers 16 residues. The CDR3 loop is CASSDEELGFQETQYF. The CDR3 DNA reads TGCGCCAGCAGCGATGAAGAGTTGGGTTTCCAAGAGACCCAGTACTTC.

This clone was found a few times. V usage is TRBV2 and J usage is TRBJ2-5; D is unresolved. V was shortened by 5 bases and J by 5 bases, with 9 bases between the two germline ends. CDR1 SNHLY and CDR2 FYNNEI come from the germline V gene. CDR3 length: 12 residues. CDR3 amino acids: CASSPFVETQYF. CDR3 nucleotides: TGTGCCAGCAGTCCCTTCGTGGAGACCCAGTACTTC.

The chain combines TRBV27 with TRBJ2-1; D call uncertain. CDR1 and CDR2 (germline): MNHEY, SMNVEV (reference sequence). The CDR3 sequence is 14 residues long. Trimming removed 4 bases at V and 5 bases at J, with 12 bases between. The CDR3 DNA is TGTGCCAGCAGTTCCTGGTCGGGTAACAATGAGCAGTTCTTC. Its translation is CASSSWSGNNEQFF.

The chain couples TRBV28 to TRBJ2-1; D possibly corresponds to TRBD1 (6 bases). Germline assignment: CDR1 MDHEN and CDR2 SYDVKM. The CDR3 loop spans 14 amino acids. Trimming cost V 4 bases and J 4 bases, with 11 bases left between them. The CDR3 protein is CASSSATGYNEQFF. The CDR3, as DNA: TGTGCCAGCAGTTCGGCGACAGGATACAATGAGCAGTTCTTC.

The rearrangement links TRBV28 to TRBJ2-3; D uncertain. CDR1 is MDHEN, CDR2 SYDVKM, per germline. The ends were cut back, 6 bases at V and 8 bases at J, with 15 bases in the middle. The CDR3 is 13 amino acids. CDR3 in DNA: TGTGCCAGCAGATTTTCATCGGGTGTTACGCAGTATTTT. This codes for CASRFSSGVTQYF.

The chain combines TRBV5-6 with TRBJ2-3; a weak D match, TRBD2 (6 bases). Trimming left V 1 base short and J 3 bases short, with 12 bases between. In germline, CDR1 is SGHDT, CDR2 YYEEEE. This CDR3 is 15 amino acids long. The DNA of the CDR3 is TGTGCCAGCAGCTTGATCTGGGACTCTACAGATACGCAGTATTTT. Its protein is CASSLIWDSTDTQYF.

The rearrangement joins TRBV30 to TRBJ2-4; D perhaps matches TRBD1 (6 bases). Trimming removed 0 bases from V and 10 bases from J, with 19 bases in between. The CDR3 contains 15 residues. Germline CDR1 GTSNPN, CDR2 SVGIG (reference sequence). The CDR3 coding sequence is TGTGCCTGGAGTGTGCCAGGGGCTCGGGCAGCAATTCAGTACTTC. Translated: CAWSVPGARAAIQYF. Filled out from reference TRBV30 and TRBJ2-4, the complete variable domain reads SQTIHQWPATLVQPVGSPLSLECTVEGTSNPNLYWYRQAAGRGLQLLFYSVGIGQISSEVPQNLSASRPQDRQFILSSKKLLLSDSGFYLCAWSVPGARAAIQYFGAGTRLSVL.

The sample holds a few counts of this clone. The chain employs TRBV27 and TRBJ1-1; perhaps TRBD1 as D (5 bases). Trimming took off 5 bases at V and 5 bases at J, with 18 bases between the two ends. This CDR3 spans 15 amino acids. Germline V gene sequence: CDR1 MNHEY, CDR2 SMNVEV (reference sequence). For the CDR3, the DNA is TGTGCCAGCAGTATTATGGGGCGAGGGGTTACTGAAGCTTTCTTT. Encoded protein: CASSIMGRGVTEAFF.

This chain connects TRBV5-1 to TRBJ1-5; no definite D call. The CDR3 has 15 amino acids. The germline gives CDR1 SGHRS, CDR2 YFSETQ. V was cut by 0 bases and J by 2 bases, with 9 bases left in between. This CDR3 reads CASSLEGGGNQPQHF. The CDR3 DNA follows: TGCGCCAGCAGCTTGGAGGGTGGGGGCAATCAGCCCCAGCATTTT.

The rearrangement joins TRBV5-5 to TRBJ2-7; 8 bases match TRBD1. Germline CDR1 SGHKS, CDR2 YYEKEE (reference sequence). The ends lost 2 bases at V and 2 bases at J; junction bases unmatched: 9. CDR3 size: 16 residues. In nucleotides, the CDR3 is TGTGCCAGCAGCTTAGGCCGAGGGGACAGGCCCTACGAGCAGTACTTC. Its translation is CASSLGRGDRPYEQYF.

The chain is built from TRBV18 and TRBJ1-2, with 7 positions matching TRBD1. Germline V lookup: CDR1 KGHSH, CDR2 LQKENI. CDR3 length: 17 residues. Trimming cost V 4 bases and J 0 bases; bases outside gene matches: 11. The CDR3 nucleotides read TGTGCCAGCTCACATGACAGGGACATAGTGGCTAACTATGGCTACACCTTC. Translated: CASSHDRDIVANYGYTF.

The chain has TRBV2 and TRBJ2-4; no clear D gene. V shed 7 bases and J shed 6 bases, with 16 bases lying between them. Per germline, CDR1 SNHLY and CDR2 FYNNEI. There are 14 residues in the CDR3. CDR3 loop: CASTQVGSGNIQYF. The CDR3 DNA follows: TGTGCCAGCACCCAGGTGGGGTCGGGAAACATTCAGTACTTC. Complete variable domain (other parts from reference TRBV2 and TRBJ2-4): EPEVTQTPSHQVTQMGQEVILRCVPISNHLYFYWYRQILGQKVEFLVSFYNNEISEKSEIFDDQFSVERPDGSNFTLKIRSTKLEDSAMYFCASTQVGSGNIQYFGAGTRLSVL.

The chain recombines TRBV6-2 or TRBV6-3 with TRBJ2-7; 9 bases line up with TRBD2. The CDR3 covers 15 residues. From germline, CDR1 is MNHEY and CDR2 SVGEGT. V lost 3 bases to trimming and J lost 1 base; unmatched junction nucleotides: 4. The CDR3 region has the DNA TGTGCCAGCAGTTATAGAGCGGGAGGATCCTACGAGCAGTACTTC. Its translation: CASSYRAGGSYEQYF.